The 17 T cell receptor beta chains below come from one sample, sequenced in a study of blood T cell repertoires in COVID-19. TCRdb keeps only in-frame clones here, not all; method: immunoSEQ multiplex PCR. The table includes approximately 100,000 clones, roughly 80% detected once. The material sequenced was peripheral blood. These receptors all stem from a human donor in a cohort sampled during active COVID-19.

CDR3 sequence (DNA): TGTGCCAGCAGTTCGGACAGGGCCTTATCACCCCTCCACTTT. Its protein product is CASSSDRALSPLHF. The chain employs TRBV6-5 and TRBJ1-6, with TRBD1 matching 8 bases. Per the germline V gene, CDR1 is MNHEY and CDR2 is SVGAGI. V shed 4 bases and J 10 bases; nucleotides not matched to a gene: 6. The CDR3 has 14 residues.

The V gene is TRBV9, the J gene TRBJ1-1; maybe TRBD1 (6 bases). The CDR3 totals 14 residues. V was cut by 0 bases and J by 3 bases, with 9 bases left in between. Germline-derived CDR1 and CDR2 are SGDLS and YYNGEE. CDR3 amino acids: CASSVGQGYTEAFF. CDR3 bases: TGTGCCAGCAGCGTAGGCCAGGGGTACACTGAAGCTTTCTTT.

The V and J genes are TRBV3-1 (or the pseudogene TRBV3-2) and TRBJ2-7, with a possible D match to TRBD1 (6 bases). The CDR3 spans 13 residues. Trimming shortened V by 1 base and J by 12 bases, and 16 bases separated the two germline ends. Germline V gives CDR1 LGHDT, CDR2 YNNKEL (reference sequence). As DNA, the CDR3 is TGTGCCAGCAGCCAAGTGGGGGCCAGGGATTTGTACTTC. Its translation: CASSQVGARDLYF.

A few counts support this clone. The chain has TRBV7-8 and TRBJ2-7; 7 positions match TRBD1. This CDR3 is 13 amino acids long. Losses at the gene ends were 3 bases for V and 2 bases for J; bases not matched to a gene: 1. Germline-derived CDR1 and CDR2 are SGHVS and FQNEAQ. The CDR3, as DNA: TGTGCCAGCAGCTTTGACAGGGCCTACGAGCAGTACTTC. Translation: CASSFDRAYEQYF.

The chain uses TRBV28 and TRBJ2-7; 12 nucleotides align to TRBD1. From germline, CDR1 is MDHEN and CDR2 SYDVKM. The CDR3 has 13 residues. V lost 10 bases to trimming and J lost 5 bases; unmatched junction nucleotides: 6. CDR3 coding DNA: TGTGCCATCCTCGGGACAGGGGGCAACGAGCAGTACTTC. Its protein product is CAILGTGGNEQYF.

The V gene is TRBV19, the J gene TRBJ2-1, with 9 bases aligning to TRBD2. V shed 6 bases, J shed 7 bases, and the junction held 4 bases outside the gene matches. There are 13 residues in the CDR3. Per germline, CDR1 LNHDA and CDR2 SQIVND (reference sequence). The CDR3 bases are TGTGCCAGTAGATCCGCGGGGGGGAATGAGCAGTTCTTC. Its protein is CASRSAGGNEQFF.

The genes are TRBV9 and TRBJ1-2; weak D call: TRBD1 (5 bases). V lost 4 bases, J lost 7 bases, and 17 bases lay in between. This CDR3 has 14 residues. From germline, CDR1 is SGDLS and CDR2 YYNGEE. The CDR3 loop is CASSPGRGSGGYTF. The CDR3 DNA is TGTGCCAGCAGCCCAGGACGGGGGTCTGGTGGCTACACCTTC.

This sequence joins TRBV30 and TRBJ2-3; 9 nucleotides align to TRBD1. Germline V CDR1 and CDR2: GTSNPN, SVGIG (reference sequence). CDR3 length: 13 residues. V lost 5 bases and J lost 4; bases outside the gene matches: 4. The CDR3, as DNA: TGTGCCTGGGAGGGACAGGGTCCAGATACGCAGTATTTT. It encodes CAWEGQGPDTQYF.

V and J are TRBV5-6 and TRBJ2-7; 14 bases fit TRBD2. V shed 4 bases, J shed 0 bases, and the junction held 3 bases outside the gene matches. The germline V gene encodes CDR1 SGHDT and CDR2 YYEEEE. The CDR3 loop spans 16 amino acids. The CDR3: CASSLGLAGVSYEQYF. In nucleotides, the CDR3 is TGTGCCAGCAGCCTGGGACTAGCGGGAGTCTCCTACGAGCAGTACTTC.

The V call is TRBV20-1, the J call TRBJ2-1; 7 positions agree with TRBD2. In germline, CDR1 is DFQATT, CDR2 SNEGSKA (reference sequence). V trimming: 5 bases; J trimming: 8 bases; junction bases outside the gene matches: 3. The CDR3 is made up of 11 amino acids. The CDR3 spells CSAGGVDEQFF. CDR3 bases: TGCAGTGCTGGGGGGGTTGATGAGCAGTTCTTC.

The chain has TRBV25-1 and TRBJ1-1; D might be TRBD1 (6 bases). CDR1 MGHDK and CDR2 SYGVNS come from the germline V gene. The CDR3 runs 16 residues. The V and J ends lost 1 base and 5 bases respectively, with 17 bases between them. In DNA, the CDR3 is TGTGCCAGCAGTGAATTGCGGGGGGCAGGTAGTACTGAAGCTTTCTTT. Protein sequence: CASSELRGAGSTEAFF.

In DNA form, the CDR3 reads TGTGCCAGCAGCTCCATGACAGGGGGCTCCAATCAGCCCCAGCATTTT. It encodes CASSSMTGGSNQPQHF. V and J are TRBV7-9 and TRBJ1-5; the match to TRBD1 covers 10 bases. The CDR3 is 16 amino acids. V shed 4 bases, J shed 3 bases, and the junction held 6 bases outside the gene matches. Germline-derived CDR1 and CDR2 are SEHNR and FQNEAQ (reference sequence).

As DNA, the CDR3 is TGTGCCAGCAGCCAAGATCGGCTAGTCAATGAGCAGTTCTTC. Translated: CASSQDRLVNEQFF. The rearrangement joins TRBV14 to TRBJ2-1; D is unclear. Trimming removed 0 bases from V and 6 bases from J, with 9 bases in between. Germline CDR1 and CDR2: SGHDN and FVKESK. CDR3 length equals 14 residues.

The V and J genes are TRBV2 and TRBJ1-1, with D unclear. The CDR3 has 13 amino acids. V gave up 6 bases and J gave up 0 bases, with 8 bases separating them. Looked up from germline, CDR1 is SNHLY and CDR2 is FYNNEI. CDR3 region: CASRLRMNTEAFF. CDR3 nucleotides: TGTGCCAGCAGACTACGGATGAACACTGAAGCTTTCTTT.

V is TRBV6-5 and J is TRBJ2-7; a weak D match, TRBD1 (6 bases). The CDR3 covers 14 residues. With 6 bases removed from V and 2 bases from J, the gap between germline ends came to 14 bases. Germline assignment: CDR1 MNHEY and CDR2 SVGAGI. The DNA of the CDR3 is TGTGCCAGCAGCCAGAGAACAGGGACCTACGAGCAGTACTTC. It translates to CASSQRTGTYEQYF.

This chain uses TRBV4-2 with TRBJ1-1, with TRBD1 matching 7 bases. The CDR3 length is 15 residues. V lost 0 bases and J lost 4; bases outside the gene matches: 5. Per the germline V gene, CDR1 is LGHNA and CDR2 is YNFKEQ. CDR3 nucleotide sequence: TGTGCCAGCAGCCAAGATCGACAGGGTCTCACTGAAGCTTTCTTT. This encodes CASSQDRQGLTEAFF.

J is TRBJ1-6 and V is TRBV7-2; D remains ambiguous. The CDR3 runs to 12 residues. Trimming stripped 3 bases from V and 12 bases from J, with 9 bases between. Germline lookup yields CDR1 SGHTA and CDR2 FQGNSA. This CDR3 reads CASSFYSRPLHF. DNA of the CDR3: TGTGCCAGCAGCTTTTACAGTCGACCCCTCCACTTT.